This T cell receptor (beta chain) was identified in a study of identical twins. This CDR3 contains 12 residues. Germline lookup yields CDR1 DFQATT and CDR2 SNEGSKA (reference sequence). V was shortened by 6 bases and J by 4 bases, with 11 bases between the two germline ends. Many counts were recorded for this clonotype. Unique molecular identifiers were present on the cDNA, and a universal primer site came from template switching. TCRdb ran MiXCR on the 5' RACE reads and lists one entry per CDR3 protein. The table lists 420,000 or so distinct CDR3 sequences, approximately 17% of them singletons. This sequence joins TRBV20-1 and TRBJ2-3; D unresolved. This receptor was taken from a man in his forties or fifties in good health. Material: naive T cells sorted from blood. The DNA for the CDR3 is TGCAGTGCCTCCCCCCCGGCAGATACGCAGTATTTT. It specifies CSASPPADTQYF.